Sequencing of this T cell receptor beta chain was carried out in a study of blood T cells in healthy people across ages. Together with a sample-barcoded 5' primer, a J-beta primer mix was included in a second PCR lasting roughly 6 to 12 cycles. In TCRdb, the 5' RACE reads were re-called with MiXCR into one record per CDR3 protein. The sample contains some 1.4 million distinct CDR3 sequences, approximately 38% of which appear only once. The germline V and J ends were trimmed by 2 bases and 5 bases, with 12 bases remaining between them. CDR1 DFQATT and CDR2 SNEGSKA come from the germline V gene (reference sequence). The CDR3 totals 13 residues.

This TCR derives from a woman aged 18-29 years in good health. The sample consisted of blood. The chain is built from TRBV20-1 and TRBJ1-2, with D perhaps TRBD1 (5 bases). CDR3 nucleotides: TGCAGTGCTAGAAAGGGGACCTCATATGGCTACACCTTC. As protein: CSARKGTSYGYTF.